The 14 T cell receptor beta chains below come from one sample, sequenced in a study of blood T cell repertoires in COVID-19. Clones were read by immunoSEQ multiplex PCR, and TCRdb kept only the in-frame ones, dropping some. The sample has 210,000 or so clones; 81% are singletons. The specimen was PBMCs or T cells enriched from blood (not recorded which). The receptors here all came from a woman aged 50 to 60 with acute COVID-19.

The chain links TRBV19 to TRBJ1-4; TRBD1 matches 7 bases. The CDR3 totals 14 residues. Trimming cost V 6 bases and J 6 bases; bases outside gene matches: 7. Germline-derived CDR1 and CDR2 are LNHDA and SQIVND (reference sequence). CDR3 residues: CASRQQGLDEKLFF. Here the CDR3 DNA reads TGTGCCAGTAGACAACAGGGGCTTGATGAAAAACTGTTTTTT.

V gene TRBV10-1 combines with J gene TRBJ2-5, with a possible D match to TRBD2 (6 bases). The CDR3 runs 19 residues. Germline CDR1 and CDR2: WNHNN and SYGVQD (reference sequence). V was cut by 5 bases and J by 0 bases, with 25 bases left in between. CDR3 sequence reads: CASSYYRTFRGCHQETQYF. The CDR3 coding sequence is TGCGCCAGCAGTTACTACAGGACTTTCCGGGGGTGCCACCAAGAGACCCAGTACTTC.

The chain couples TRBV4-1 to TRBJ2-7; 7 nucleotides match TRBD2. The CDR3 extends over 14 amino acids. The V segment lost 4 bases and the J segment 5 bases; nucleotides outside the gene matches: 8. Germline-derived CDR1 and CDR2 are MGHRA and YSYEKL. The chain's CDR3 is CASSRHRGDDEQYF. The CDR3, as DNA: TGCGCCAGCAGCCGGCACCGGGGGGACGACGAGCAGTACTTC.

DNA of the CDR3: TGTGCCAGCAGCGTAGGGAGGACAGGGGGCAACCAAGAGACCCAGTACTTC. This encodes CASSVGRTGGNQETQYF. The chain uses TRBV9 and TRBJ2-5; the match to TRBD1 covers 11 bases. V lost 0 bases, J lost 0 bases, and 4 bases stayed unmatched. Germline values: CDR1 SGDLS, CDR2 YYNGEE. The CDR3 length is 17 residues.

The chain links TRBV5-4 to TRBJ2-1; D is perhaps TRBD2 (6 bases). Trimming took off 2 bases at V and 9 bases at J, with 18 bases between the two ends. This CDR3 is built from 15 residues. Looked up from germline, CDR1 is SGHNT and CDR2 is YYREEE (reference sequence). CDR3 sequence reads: CASSFGGGGAGEQFF. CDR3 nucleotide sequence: TGTGCCAGCAGCTTCGGTGGCGGCGGGGCTGGTGAGCAGTTCTTC.

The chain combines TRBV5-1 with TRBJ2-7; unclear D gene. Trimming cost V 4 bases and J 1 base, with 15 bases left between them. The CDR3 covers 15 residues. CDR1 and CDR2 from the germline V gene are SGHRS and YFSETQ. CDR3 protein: CASSPPSDGSYEQYF. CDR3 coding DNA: TGCGCCAGCAGCCCCCCCTCAGACGGGTCCTACGAGCAGTACTTC.

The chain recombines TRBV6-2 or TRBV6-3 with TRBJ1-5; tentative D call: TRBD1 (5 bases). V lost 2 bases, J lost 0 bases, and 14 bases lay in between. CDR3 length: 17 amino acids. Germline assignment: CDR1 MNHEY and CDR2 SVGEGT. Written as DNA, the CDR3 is TGTGCCAGCAGTTACGAACAGGTGTGGGGTAGCAATCAGCCCCAGCATTTT. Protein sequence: CASSYEQVWGSNQPQHF.

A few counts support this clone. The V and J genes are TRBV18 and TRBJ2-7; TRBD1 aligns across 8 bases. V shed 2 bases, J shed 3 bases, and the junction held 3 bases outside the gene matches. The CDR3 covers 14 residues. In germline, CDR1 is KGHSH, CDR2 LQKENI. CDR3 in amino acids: CASSPDTGGYEQYF. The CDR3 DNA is TGTGCCAGCTCACCAGACACAGGGGGCTACGAGCAGTACTTC.

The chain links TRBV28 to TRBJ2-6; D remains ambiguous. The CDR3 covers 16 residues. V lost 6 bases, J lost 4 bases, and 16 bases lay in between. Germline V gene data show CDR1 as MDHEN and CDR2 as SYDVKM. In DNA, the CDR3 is TGTGCCAGCAGATCCCCTGAGAGAGCGGGGGCCAACGTCCTGACTTTC. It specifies CASRSPERAGANVLTF.

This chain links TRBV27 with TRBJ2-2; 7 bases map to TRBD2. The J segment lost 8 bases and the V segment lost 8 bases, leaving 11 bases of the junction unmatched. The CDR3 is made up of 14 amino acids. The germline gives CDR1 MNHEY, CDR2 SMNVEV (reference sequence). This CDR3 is CASSGSGGFGELFF. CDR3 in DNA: TGTGCCAGCTCCGGGTCGGGGGGTTTTGGGGAGCTGTTTTTT.

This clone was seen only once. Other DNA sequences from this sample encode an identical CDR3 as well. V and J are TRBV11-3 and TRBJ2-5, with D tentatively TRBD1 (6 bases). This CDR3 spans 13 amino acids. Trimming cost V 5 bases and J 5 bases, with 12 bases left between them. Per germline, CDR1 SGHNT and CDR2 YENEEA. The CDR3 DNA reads TGTGCCAGCAGCCGCAACAGGGTTGAGACCCAGTACTTC. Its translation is CASSRNRVETQYF.

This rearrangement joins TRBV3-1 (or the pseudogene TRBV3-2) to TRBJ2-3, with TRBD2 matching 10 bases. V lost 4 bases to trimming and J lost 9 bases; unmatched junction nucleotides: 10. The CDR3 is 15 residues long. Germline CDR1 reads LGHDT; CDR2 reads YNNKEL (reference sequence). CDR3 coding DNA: TGTGCCAGCAGCCTACTAAGCGGGGGGGCCCAAACGCAGTATTTT. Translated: CASSLLSGGAQTQYF.

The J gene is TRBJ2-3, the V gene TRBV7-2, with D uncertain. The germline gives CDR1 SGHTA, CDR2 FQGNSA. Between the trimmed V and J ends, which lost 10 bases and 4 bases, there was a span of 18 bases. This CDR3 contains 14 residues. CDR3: CATFFSVVADTQYF. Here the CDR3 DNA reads TGTGCCACCTTTTTCTCAGTGGTCGCAGATACGCAGTATTTT.

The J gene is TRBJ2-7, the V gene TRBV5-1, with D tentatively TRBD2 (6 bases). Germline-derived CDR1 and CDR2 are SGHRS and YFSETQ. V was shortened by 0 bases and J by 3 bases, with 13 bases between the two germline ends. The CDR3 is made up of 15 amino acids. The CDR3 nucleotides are TGCGCCAGCAGCTTGGCCGGGAAGGGAGGCTACGAGCAGTACTTC. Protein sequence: CASSLAGKGGYEQYF.